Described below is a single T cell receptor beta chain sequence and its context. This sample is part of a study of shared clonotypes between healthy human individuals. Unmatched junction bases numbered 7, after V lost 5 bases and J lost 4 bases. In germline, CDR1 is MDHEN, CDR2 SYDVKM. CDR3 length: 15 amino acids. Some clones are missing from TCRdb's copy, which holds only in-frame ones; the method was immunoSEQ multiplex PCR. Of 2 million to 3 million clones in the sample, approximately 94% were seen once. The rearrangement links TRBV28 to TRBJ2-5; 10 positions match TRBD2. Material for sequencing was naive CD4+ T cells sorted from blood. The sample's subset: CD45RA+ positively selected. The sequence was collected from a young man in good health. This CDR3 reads CASSLRAGGPETQYF. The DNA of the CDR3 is TGTGCCAGCAGTCTCAGAGCGGGGGGGCCAGAGACCCAGTACTTC.